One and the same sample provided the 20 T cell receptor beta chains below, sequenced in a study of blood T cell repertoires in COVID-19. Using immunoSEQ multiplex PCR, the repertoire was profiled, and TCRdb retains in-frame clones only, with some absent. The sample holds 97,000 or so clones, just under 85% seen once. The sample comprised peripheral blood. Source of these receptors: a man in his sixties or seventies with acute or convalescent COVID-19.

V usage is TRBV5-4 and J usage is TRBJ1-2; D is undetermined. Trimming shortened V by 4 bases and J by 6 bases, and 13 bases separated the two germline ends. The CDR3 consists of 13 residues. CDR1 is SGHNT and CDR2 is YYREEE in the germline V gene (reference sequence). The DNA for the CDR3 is TGTGCCAGCAGCATCGACAAGAGGGATGGCTACACCTTC. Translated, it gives CASSIDKRDGYTF.

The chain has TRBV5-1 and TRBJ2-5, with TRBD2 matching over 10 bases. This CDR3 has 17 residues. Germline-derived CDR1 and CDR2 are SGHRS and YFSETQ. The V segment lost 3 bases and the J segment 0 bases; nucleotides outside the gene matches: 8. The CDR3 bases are TGCGCCAGCAGCTCATTACCTGGGACTAGCGACCAAGAGACCCAGTACTTC. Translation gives CASSSLPGTSDQETQYF.

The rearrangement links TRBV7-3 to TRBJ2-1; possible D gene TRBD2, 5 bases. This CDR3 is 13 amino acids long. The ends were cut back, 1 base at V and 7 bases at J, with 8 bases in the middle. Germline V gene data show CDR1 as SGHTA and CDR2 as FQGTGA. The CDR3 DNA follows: TGTGCCAGCAGCTTAATACGGGATAATGAGCAGTTCTTC. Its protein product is CASSLIRDNEQFF.

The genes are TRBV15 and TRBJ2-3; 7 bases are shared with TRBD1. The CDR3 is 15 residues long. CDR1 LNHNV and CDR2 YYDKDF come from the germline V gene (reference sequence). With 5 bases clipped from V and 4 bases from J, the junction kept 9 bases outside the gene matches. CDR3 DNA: TGTGCCACCAGCCGGATTGACAGGGAATCAGATACGCAGTATTTT. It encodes CATSRIDRESDTQYF. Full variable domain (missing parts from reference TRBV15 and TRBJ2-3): DAMVIQNPRYQVTQFGKPVTLSCSQTLNHNVMYWYQQKSSQAPKLLFHYYDKDFNNEADTPDNFQSRRPNTSFCFLDIRSPGLGDTAMYLCATSRIDRESDTQYFGPGTRLTVL.

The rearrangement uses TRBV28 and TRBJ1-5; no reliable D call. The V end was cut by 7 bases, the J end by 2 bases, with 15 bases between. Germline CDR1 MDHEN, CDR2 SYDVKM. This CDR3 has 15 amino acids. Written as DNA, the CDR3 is TGTGCCAGCACCCCGTTCGGTAATGGCAATCAGCCCCAGCATTTT. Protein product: CASTPFGNGNQPQHF.

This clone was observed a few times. DNA of the CDR3: TGTGCCAGCAGCCAAGGTGATACAGGTTACTATGGCTACACCTTC. Encoded protein: CASSQGDTGYYGYTF. The chain couples TRBV4-2 to TRBJ1-2, with D perhaps TRBD1 (5 bases). Germline V gene lookup returns CDR1 LGHNA and CDR2 YNFKEQ. The CDR3 runs to 15 residues. Trimming stripped 1 base from V and 3 bases from J, with 12 bases between.

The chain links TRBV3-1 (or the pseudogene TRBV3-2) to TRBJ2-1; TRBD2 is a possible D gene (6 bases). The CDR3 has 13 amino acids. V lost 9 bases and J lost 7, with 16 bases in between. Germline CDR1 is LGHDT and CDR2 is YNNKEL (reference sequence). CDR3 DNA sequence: TGTGCCAGTACGGACTACGCACAGAATGAGCAGTTCTTC. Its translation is CASTDYAQNEQFF.

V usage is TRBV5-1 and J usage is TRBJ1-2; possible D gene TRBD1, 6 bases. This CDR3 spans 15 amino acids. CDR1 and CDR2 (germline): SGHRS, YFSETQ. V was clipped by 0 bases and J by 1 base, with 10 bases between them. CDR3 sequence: CASSLDDRNNYGYTF. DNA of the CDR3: TGCGCCAGCAGCTTGGATGACAGGAATAACTATGGCTACACCTTC.

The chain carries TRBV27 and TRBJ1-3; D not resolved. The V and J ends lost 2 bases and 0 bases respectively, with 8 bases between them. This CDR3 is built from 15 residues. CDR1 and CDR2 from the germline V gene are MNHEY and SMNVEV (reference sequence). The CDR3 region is CASSLSHSSGNTIYF. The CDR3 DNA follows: TGTGCCAGCAGTTTAAGCCACAGCTCTGGAAACACCATATATTTT.

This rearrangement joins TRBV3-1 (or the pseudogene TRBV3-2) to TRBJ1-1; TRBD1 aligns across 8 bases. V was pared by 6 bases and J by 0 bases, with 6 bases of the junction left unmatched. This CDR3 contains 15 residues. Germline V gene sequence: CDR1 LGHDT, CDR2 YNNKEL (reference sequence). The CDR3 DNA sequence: TGTGCCAGCAGGACAGGGGAAAGAATGAACACTGAAGCTTTCTTT. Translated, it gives CASRTGERMNTEAFF.

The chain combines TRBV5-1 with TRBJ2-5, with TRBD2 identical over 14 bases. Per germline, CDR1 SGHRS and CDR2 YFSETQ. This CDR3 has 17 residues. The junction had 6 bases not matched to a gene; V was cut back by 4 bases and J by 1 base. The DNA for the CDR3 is TGCGCCAGCAGCAAACCCGGGACTAGCGGGGGCCAAGAGACCCAGTACTTC. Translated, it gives CASSKPGTSGGQETQYF.

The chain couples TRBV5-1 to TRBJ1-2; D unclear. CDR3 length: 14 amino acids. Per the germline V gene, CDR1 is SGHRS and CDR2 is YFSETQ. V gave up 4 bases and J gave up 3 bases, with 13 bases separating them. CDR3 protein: CASSREGGDYGYTF. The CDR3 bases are TGCGCCAGCAGCCGCGAGGGTGGGGACTATGGCTACACCTTC.

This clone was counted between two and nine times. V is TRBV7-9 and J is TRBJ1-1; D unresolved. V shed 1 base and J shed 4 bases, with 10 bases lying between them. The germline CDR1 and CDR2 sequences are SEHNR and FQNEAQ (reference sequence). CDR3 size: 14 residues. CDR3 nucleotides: TGTGCCAGCAGCTTAGAAGTCAGCGGCACTGAAGCTTTCTTT. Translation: CASSLEVSGTEAFF.

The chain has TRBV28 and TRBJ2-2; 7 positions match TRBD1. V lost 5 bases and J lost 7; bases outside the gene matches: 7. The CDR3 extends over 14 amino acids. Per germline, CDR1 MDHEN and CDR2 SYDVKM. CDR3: CASSPGTANGELFF. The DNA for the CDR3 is TGTGCCAGCAGTCCCGGGACAGCGAACGGGGAGCTGTTTTTT.

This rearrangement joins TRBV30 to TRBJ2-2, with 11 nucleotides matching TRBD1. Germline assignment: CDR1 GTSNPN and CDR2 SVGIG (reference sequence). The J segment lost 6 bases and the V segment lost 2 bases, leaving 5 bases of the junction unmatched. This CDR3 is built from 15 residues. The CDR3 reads CAWSRPGQGAGELFF. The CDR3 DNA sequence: TGTGCCTGGAGTCGCCCGGGACAGGGGGCCGGGGAGCTGTTTTTT. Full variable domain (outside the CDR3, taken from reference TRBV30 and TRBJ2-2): SQTIHQWPATLVQPVGSPLSLECTVEGTSNPNLYWYRQAAGRGLQLLFYSVGIGQISSEVPQNLSASRPQDRQFILSSKKLLLSDSGFYLCAWSRPGQGAGELFFGEGSRLTVL.

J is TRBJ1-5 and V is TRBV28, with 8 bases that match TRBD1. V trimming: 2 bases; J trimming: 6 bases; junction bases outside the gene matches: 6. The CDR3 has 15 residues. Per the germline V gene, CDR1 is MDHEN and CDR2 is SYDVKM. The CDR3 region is CASSLVGQGVQPQHF. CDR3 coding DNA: TGTGCCAGCAGTTTAGTAGGACAGGGTGTTCAGCCCCAGCATTTT.

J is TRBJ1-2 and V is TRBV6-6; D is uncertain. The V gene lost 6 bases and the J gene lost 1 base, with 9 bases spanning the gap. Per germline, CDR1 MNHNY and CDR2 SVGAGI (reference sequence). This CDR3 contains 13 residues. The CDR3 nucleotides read TGTGCCAGCAGCAATACATTTAACTATGGCTACACCTTC. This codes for CASSNTFNYGYTF.

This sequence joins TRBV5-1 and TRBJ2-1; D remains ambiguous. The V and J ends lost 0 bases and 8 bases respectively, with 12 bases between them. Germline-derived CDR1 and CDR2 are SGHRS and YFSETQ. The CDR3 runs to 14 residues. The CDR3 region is CASSLAGSTDEQFF. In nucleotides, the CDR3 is TGCGCCAGCAGCTTGGCCGGGTCCACGGATGAGCAGTTCTTC.

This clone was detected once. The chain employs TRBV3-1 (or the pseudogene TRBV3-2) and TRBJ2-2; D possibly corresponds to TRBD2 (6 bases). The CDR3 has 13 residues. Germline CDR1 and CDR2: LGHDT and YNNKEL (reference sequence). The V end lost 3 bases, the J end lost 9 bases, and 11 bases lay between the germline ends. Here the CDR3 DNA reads TGTGCCAGCAGCCAGCCGACTAGGCGGGAGCTGTTTTTT. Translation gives CASSQPTRRELFF.

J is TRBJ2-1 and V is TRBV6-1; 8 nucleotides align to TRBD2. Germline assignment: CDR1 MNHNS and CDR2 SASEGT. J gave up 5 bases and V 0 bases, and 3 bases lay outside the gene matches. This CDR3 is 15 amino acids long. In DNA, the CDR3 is TGTGCCAGCAGTGAAGCTGGCGGGGGGAACAATGAGCAGTTCTTC. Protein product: CASSEAGGGNNEQFF.